This T cell receptor (beta chain) comes out of a study of T cells after yellow fever vaccination. For the study at large: SMART-Seq v4 Ultra Low Input served to prepare low-cell-number fractions.

This CDR3 is 18 amino acids long. Germline CDR1 is SNHLY and CDR2 is FYNNEI. Trimming removed 5 bases at V and 4 bases at J, with 23 bases between. Study-wide results and limits: Although most clonotypes did not, a small share appeared in both CD4 and CD8 compartments. Reappearing after the booster were most of the clones from primary vaccination (about 95% CD4, approximately 88% CD8).

The table lists this clonotype with a count of one. The antigen is unknown. TCR cDNA was made by 5'RACE template switching, adding a universal primer site and UMIs. TCRdb analysed the 5' RACE reads with MiXCR anew, one entry per CDR3 protein. The sample includes tens of thousands of distinct CDR3 sequences, around 7% seen only once; the top ten take 41%. This chain links TRBV2 with TRBJ2-2; D could derive from TRBD1 or TRBD2 (5 bases each). This clonotype originated in a man under 40 who received the YFV17D yellow fever vaccine. Sequenced material: CD8+ T cells sorted from PBMCs, taken on the day of the yellow fever booster vaccination. The chain's CDR3 is CASSYPEGLSASTGELFF. Here the CDR3 DNA reads TGTGCCAGCAGTTACCCAGAGGGGCTGAGTGCGAGCACCGGGGAGCTGTTTTTT.